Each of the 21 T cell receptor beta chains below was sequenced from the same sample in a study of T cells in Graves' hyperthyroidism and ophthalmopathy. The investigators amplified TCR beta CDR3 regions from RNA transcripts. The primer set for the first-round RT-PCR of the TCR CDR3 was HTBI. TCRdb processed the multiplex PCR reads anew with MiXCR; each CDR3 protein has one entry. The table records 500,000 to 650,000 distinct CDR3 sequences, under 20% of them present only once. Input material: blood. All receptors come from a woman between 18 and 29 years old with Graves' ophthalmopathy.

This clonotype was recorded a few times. The CDR3 here is CASSYSEGSGGNTIYF. The CDR3 bases are TGTGCCAGCAGTTACTCCGAGGGATCAGGTGGAAACACCATATATTTT. The V call is TRBV6-6, the J call TRBJ1-3; D remains unclear. Looked up from germline, CDR1 is MNHNY and CDR2 is SVGAGI (reference sequence). The V end was cut by 0 bases, the J end by 3 bases, with 12 bases between. The CDR3 has 16 residues.

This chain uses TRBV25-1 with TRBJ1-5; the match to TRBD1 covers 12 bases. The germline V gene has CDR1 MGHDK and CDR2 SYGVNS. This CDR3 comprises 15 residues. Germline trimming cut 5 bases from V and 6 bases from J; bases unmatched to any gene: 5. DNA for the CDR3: TGTGCCAGCAGTCCCAGGGGACAGGGGGCTCAGCCCCAGCATTTT. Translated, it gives CASSPRGQGAQPQHF.

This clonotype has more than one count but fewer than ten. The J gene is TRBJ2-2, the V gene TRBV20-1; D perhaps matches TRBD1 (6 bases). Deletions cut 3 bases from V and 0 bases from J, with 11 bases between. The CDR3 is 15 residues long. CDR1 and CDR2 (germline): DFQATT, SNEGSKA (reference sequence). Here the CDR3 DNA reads TGCAGTGCTAGGGACGGACAGACGAACACCGGGGAGCTGTTTTTT. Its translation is CSARDGQTNTGELFF.

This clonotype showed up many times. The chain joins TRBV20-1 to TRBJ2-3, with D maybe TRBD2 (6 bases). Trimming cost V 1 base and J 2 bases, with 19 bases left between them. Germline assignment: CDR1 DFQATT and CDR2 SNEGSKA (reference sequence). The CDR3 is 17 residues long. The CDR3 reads CSARGIPIGGYTDTQYF. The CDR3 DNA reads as TGCAGTGCTAGAGGGATCCCTATCGGGGGATACACAGATACGCAGTATTTT.

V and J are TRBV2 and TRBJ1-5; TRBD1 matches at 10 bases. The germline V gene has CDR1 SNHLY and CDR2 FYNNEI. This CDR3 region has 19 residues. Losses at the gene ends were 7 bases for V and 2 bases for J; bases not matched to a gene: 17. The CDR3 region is CASTRLWTGGQRGNQPQHF. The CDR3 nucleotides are TGTGCCAGCACCAGATTATGGACAGGGGGACAGCGGGGCAATCAGCCCCAGCATTTT. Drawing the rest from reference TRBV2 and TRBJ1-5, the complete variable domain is EPEVTQTPSHQVTQMGQEVILRCVPISNHLYFYWYRQILGQKVEFLVSFYNNEISEKSEIFDDQFSVERPDGSNFTLKIRSTKLEDSAMYFCASTRLWTGGQRGNQPQHFGDGTRLSIL.

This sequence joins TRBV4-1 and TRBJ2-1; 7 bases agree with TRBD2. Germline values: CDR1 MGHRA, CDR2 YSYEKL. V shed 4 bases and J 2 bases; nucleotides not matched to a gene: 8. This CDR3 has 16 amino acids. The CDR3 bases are TGCGCCAGCAGCCCGAGAGCGGGGAGCACCTACAATGAGCAGTTCTTC. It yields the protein CASSPRAGSTYNEQFF.

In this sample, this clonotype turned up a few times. The CDR3 nucleotides read TGCGCCAGCAGCCAAGTGGTGTCGGACACGGATGGCTACACCTTC. It specifies CASSQVVSDTDGYTF. The rearrangement joins TRBV4-1 to TRBJ1-2, with D possibly being TRBD1 (5 bases). V was pared by 1 base and J by 6 bases, with 15 bases between. CDR1 is MGHRA, CDR2 YSYEKL, per germline. This CDR3 comprises 15 residues.

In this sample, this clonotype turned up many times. DNA for the CDR3: TGTGCCAGCAGTTTCCTCCTCACTGGGGAAATTACAGATACGCAGTATTTT. Translated: CASSFLLTGEITDTQYF. This chain links TRBV5-4 with TRBJ2-3; D not resolved. Germline V lookup: CDR1 SGHNT, CDR2 YYREEE (reference sequence). This CDR3 region has 17 residues. V lost 5 bases and J lost 3, with 22 bases in between.

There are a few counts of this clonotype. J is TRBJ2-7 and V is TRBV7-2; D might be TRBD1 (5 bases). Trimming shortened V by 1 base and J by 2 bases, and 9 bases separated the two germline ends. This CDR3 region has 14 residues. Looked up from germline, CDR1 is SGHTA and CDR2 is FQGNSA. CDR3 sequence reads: CASSLEVRAYEQYF. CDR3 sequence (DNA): TGTGCCAGCAGCTTAGAGGTCAGGGCCTACGAGCAGTACTTC.

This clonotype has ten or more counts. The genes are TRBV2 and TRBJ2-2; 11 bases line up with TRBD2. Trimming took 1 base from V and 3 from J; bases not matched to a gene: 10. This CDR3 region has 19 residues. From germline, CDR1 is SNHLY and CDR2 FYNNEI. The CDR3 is CASSEGVAGGPVDTGELFF. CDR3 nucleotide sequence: TGTGCCAGCAGTGAAGGAGTAGCGGGGGGGCCTGTGGACACCGGGGAGCTGTTTTTT.

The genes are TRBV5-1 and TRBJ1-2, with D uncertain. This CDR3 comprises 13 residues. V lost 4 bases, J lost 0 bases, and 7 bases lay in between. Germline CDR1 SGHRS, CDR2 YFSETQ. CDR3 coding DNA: TGCGCCAGCAGCATGGATACTAACTATGGCTACACCTTC. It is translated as CASSMDTNYGYTF.

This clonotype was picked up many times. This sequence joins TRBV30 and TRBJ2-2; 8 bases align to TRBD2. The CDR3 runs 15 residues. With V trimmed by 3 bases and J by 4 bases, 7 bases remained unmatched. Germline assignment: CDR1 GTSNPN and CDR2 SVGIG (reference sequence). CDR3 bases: TGTGCCTGGAGCGACCCCGGGACTAGCACCGGGGAGCTGTTTTTT. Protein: CAWSDPGTSTGELFF. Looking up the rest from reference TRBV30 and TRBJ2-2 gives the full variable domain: SQTIHQWPATLVQPVGSPLSLECTVEGTSNPNLYWYRQAAGRGLQLLFYSVGIGQISSEVPQNLSASRPQDRQFILSSKKLLLSDSGFYLCAWSDPGTSTGELFFGEGSRLTVL.

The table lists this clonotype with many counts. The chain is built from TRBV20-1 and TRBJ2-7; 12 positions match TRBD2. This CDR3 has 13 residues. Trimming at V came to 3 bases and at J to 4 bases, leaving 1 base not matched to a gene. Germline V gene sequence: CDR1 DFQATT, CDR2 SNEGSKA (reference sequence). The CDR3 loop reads CSARGTSGYEQYF. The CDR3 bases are TGCAGTGCTAGGGGGACTAGCGGGTACGAGCAGTACTTC.

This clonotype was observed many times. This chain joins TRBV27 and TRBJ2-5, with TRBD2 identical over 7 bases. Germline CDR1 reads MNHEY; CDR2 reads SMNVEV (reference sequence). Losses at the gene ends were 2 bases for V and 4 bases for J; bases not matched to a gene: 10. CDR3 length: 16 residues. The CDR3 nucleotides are TGTGCCAGCAGTTTAAAGGGACTACCTTACGGAGAGACCCAGTACTTC. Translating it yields CASSLKGLPYGETQYF.

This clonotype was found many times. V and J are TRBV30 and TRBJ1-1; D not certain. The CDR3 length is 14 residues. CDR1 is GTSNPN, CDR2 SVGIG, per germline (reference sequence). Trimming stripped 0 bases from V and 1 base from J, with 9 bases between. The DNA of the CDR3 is TGTGCCTGGAGTGTCTGGGAAAGGAACACTGAAGCTTTCTTT. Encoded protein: CAWSVWERNTEAFF.

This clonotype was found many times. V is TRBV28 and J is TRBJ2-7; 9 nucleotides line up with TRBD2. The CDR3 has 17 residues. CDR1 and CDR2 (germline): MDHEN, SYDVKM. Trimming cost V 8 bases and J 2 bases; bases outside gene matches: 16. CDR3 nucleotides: TGTGCCAGCGACGAGCAGGGCGGGAGGGGGCCAACCTACGAGCAGTACTTC. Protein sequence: CASDEQGGRGPTYEQYF. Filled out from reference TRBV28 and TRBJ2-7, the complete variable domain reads DVKVTQSSRYLVKRTGEKVFLECVQDMDHENMFWYRQDPGLGLRLIYFSYDVKMKEKGDIPEGYSVSREKKERFSLILESASTNQTSMYLCASDEQGGRGPTYEQYFGPGTRLTVT.

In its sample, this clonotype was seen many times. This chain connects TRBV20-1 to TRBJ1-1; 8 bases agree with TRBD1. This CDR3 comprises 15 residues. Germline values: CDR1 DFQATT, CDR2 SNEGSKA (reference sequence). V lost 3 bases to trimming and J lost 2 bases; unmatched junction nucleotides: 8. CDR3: CSASPGTGLNTEAFF. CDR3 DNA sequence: TGCAGTGCTAGCCCCGGGACAGGTCTAAACACTGAAGCTTTCTTT.

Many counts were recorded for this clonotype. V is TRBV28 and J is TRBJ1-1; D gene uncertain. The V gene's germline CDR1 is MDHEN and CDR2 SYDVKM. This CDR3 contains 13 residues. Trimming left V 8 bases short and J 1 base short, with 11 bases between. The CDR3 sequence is CASQGRKNTEAFF. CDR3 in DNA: TGTGCCAGCCAAGGACGGAAGAACACTGAAGCTTTCTTT.

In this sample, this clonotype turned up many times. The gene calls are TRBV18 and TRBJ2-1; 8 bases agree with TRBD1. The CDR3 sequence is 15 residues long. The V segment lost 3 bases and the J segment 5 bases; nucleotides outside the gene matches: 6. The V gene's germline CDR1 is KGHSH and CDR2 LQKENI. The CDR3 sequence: CASSPGGQANNEQFF. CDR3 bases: TGTGCCAGCTCACCTGGGGGACAGGCTAACAATGAGCAGTTCTTC.

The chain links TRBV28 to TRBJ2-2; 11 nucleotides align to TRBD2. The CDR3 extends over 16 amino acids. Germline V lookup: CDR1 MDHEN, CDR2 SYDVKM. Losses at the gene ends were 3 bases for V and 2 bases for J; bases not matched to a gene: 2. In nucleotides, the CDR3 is TGTGCCAGCAGTTTCACTAGCGGGAGTAACACCGGGGAGCTGTTTTTT. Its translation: CASSFTSGSNTGELFF.

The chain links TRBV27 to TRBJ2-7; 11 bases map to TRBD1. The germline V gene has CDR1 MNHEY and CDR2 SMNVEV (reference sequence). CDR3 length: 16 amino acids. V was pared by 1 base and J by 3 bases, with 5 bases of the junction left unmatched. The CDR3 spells CASSLWGQGGSYEQYF. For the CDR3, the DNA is TGTGCCAGCAGTTTATGGGGACAGGGGGGAAGCTACGAGCAGTACTTC.